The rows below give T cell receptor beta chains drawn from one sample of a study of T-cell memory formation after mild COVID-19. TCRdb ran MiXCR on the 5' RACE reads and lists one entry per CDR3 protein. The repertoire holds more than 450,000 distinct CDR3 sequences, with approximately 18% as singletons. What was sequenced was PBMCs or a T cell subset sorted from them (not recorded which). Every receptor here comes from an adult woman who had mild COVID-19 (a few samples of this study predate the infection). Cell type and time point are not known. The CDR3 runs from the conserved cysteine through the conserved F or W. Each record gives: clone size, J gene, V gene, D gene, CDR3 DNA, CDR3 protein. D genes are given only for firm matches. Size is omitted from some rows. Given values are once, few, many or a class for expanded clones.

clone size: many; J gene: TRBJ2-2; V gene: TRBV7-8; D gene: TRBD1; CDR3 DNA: TGTGCCAGCAGCCCCGGGACAGGGAGCACCGGGGAGCTGTTTTTT; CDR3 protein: CASSPGTGSTGELFF
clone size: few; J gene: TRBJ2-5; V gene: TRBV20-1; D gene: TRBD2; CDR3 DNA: TGCAGTGCTAGTGCGCTAGCGGGGAGCTACCAAGAGACCCAGTACTTC; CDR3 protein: CSASALAGSYQETQYF
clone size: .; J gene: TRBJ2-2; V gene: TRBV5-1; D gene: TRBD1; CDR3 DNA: TGCGCCAGCAGCCCCGGGACAGAAACCGGGGAGCTGTTTTTT; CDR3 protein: CASSPGTETGELFF
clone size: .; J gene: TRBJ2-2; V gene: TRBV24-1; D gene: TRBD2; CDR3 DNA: TGTGCCACCAGTGATTTGCCTAGCGGGGAGACCGGGGAGCTGTTTTTT; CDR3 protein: CATSDLPSGETGELFF
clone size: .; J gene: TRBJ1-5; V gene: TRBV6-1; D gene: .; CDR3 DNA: TGTGCCAGCAGTGCCTTCAGGGGAATAAATCAGCCCCAGCATTTT; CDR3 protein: CASSAFRGINQPQHF
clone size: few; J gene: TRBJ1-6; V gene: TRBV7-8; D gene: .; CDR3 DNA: TGTGCCAGCAGCTTAGACAGGGTGTATGGTAATTCACCCCTCCACTTT; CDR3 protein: CASSLDRVYGNSPLHF
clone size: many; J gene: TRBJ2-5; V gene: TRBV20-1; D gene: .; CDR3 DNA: TGCAGTGCTAGAGACGGGGGTCTTTGGGAGACCCAGTACTTC; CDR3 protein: CSARDGGLWETQYF
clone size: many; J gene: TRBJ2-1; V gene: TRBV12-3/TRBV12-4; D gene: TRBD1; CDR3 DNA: TGTGCCAGCAGCCCCGGGACAGGGACCTACAATGAGCAGTTCTTC; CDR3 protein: CASSPGTGTYNEQFF
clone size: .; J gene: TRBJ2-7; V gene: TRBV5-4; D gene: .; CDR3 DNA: TGTGCCAGCAGCTTGCAGGGTTTCTACGAGCAGTACTTC; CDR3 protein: CASSLQGFYEQYF
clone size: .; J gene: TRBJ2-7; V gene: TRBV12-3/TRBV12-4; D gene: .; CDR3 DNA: TGTGCCAGCAGCACCCGCGCCGGGGACGGGTCCTGCGAGCAGTACTTC; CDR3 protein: CASSTRAGDGSCEQYF
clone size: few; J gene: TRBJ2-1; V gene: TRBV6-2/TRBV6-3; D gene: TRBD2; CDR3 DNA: TGTGCCAGCAGGGGTAGCGGGGAGCAGTTCTTC; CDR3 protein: CASRGSGEQFF
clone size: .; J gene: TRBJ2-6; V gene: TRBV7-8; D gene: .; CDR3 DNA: TGTGCCAGCAGCTTAGTGGCGCGGGCCAACGTCCTGACTTTC; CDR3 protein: CASSLVARANVLTF
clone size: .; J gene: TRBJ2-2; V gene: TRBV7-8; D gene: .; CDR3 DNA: TGTGCCAGCAGGCCTCGGGGTGGCGACACCGGGGAGCTGTTTTTT; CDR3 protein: CASRPRGGDTGELFF
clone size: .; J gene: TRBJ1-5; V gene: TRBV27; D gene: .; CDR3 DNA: TGTGCCAGCAGTTGGTTGGGCAATCAGCCCCAGCATTTT; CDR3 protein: CASSWLGNQPQHF
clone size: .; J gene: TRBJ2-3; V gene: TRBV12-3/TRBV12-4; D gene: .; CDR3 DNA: TGTGCCAGCAGTGGGTCAGCGGGCGGCACATATACGCAGTATTTT; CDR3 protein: CASSGSAGGTYTQYF
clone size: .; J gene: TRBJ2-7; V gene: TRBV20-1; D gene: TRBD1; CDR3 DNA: TGCAGTGCTAGAGATAGCCGATTGACAGGGGACTACGAGCAGTACTTC; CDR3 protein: CSARDSRLTGDYEQYF
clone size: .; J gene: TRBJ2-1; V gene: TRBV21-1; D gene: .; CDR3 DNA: TGTGCCAGCAGCAATGGTACGAGCTCCTACAATGAGCAGTTCTTC; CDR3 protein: CASSNGTSSYNEQFF
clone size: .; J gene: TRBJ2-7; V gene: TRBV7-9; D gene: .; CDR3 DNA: TGTGCCAGCAGCTCGGACTCAGAGCAGTACTTC; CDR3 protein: CASSSDSEQYF
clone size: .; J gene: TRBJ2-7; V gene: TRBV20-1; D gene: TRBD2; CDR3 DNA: TGCAGTGCTAGTAGCGGGGGGGCCTATTTCTACTTC; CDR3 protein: CSASSGGAYFYF
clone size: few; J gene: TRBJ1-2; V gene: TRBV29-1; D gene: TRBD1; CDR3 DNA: TGCAGCGTTTGGACAGGGCTTAACTATGGCTACACCTTC; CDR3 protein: CSVWTGLNYGYTF
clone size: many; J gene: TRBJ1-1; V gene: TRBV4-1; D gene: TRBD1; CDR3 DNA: TGCGCCAGCAGCCAAGATCTCTGGACAGGGACAGGTGAAGCTTTCTTT; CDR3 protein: CASSQDLWTGTGEAFF
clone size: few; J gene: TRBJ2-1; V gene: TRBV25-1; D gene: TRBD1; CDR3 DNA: TGTGCCAGCAGTGAGGGACAGGGTCGTTACAATGAGCAGTTCTTC; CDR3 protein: CASSEGQGRYNEQFF
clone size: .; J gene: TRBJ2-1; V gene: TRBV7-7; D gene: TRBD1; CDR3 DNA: TGTGCCAGCAGTCTAGACAGGGAGAATGAGCAGTTCTTC; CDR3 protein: CASSLDRENEQFF
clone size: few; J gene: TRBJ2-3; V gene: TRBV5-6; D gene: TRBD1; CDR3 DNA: TGTGCCAGTTTCCCGACAGGGGGCCCCACAGATACGCAGTATTTT; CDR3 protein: CASFPTGGPTDTQYF
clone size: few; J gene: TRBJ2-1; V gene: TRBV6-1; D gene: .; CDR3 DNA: TGTGCCAGCGCCCCTTCCGGGATCCACAATGAGCAGTTCTTC; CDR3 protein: CASAPSGIHNEQFF
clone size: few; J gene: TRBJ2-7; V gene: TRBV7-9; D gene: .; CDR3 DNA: TGTGCCAGCAGCTCGACGCTGGACCTCCTAGGATACGAGCAGTACTTC; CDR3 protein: CASSSTLDLLGYEQYF
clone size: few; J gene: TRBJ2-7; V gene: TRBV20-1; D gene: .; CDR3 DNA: TGCAGTGCTGTTGAAGGAGGATACGAGCAGTACTTC; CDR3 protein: CSAVEGGYEQYF
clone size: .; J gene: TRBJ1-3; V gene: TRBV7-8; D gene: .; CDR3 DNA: TGTGCCAGCAGCTCCCTCCTAGAGCGTGGAAACACCATATATTTT; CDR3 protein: CASSSLLERGNTIYF
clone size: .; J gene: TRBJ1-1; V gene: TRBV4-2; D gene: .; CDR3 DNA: TGTGCCAGCAGCCAAGATTGGGGGAACACTGAAGCTTTCTTT; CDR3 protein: CASSQDWGNTEAFF
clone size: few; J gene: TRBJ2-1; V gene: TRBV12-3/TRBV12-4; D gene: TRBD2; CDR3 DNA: TGTGCCAGCAGGCGAGTAGCGGGAGGGCCTCACAATGAGCAGTTCTTC; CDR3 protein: CASRRVAGGPHNEQFF
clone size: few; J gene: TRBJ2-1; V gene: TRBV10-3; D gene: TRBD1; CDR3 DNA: TGTGCCATCGCCGGGACAGGGCCGTCTACGGACAATGAGCAGTTCTTC; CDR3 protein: CAIAGTGPSTDNEQFF
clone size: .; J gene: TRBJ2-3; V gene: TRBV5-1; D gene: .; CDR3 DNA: TGCGCCAGCAGGGCCGGGGGGCTCCACACAGATACGCAGTATTTT; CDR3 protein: CASRAGGLHTDTQYF
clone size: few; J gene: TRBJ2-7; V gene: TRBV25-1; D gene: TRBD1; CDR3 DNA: TGTGCCAGCAGTGAAAGACAGGGCTCCTACGAGCAGTACTTC; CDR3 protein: CASSERQGSYEQYF
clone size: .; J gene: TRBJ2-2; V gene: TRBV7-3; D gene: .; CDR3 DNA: TGTGCCAGCAGCTTAAACGCGGGGACAGGGGAGCTGTTTTTT; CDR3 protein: CASSLNAGTGELFF
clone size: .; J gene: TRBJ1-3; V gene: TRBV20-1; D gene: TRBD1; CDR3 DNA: TGCAGTGCTAGACATTCCTTGGACAGGGCTGGAAACACCATATATTTT; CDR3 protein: CSARHSLDRAGNTIYF
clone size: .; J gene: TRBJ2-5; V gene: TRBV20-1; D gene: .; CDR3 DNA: TGCAGTGTTTACCCCTACTCGGGGGGCATGGAGACCCAGTACTTC; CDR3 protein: CSVYPYSGGMETQYF
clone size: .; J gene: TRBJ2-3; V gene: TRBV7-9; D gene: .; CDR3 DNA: TGTGCCAGCATCACCGGGGTCCACACAGATACGCAGTATTTT; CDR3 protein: CASITGVHTDTQYF
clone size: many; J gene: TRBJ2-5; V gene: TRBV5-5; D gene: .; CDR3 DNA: TGTGCCAGCAGCTTTCTGCAGAAGGAGGAGACCCAGTACTTC; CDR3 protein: CASSFLQKEETQYF
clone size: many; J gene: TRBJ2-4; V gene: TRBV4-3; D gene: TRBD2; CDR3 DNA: TGCGCCAGCAGCCAAGATTACCTAGCGGGGGCAGCCAAAAACATTCAGTACTTC; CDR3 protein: CASSQDYLAGAAKNIQYF
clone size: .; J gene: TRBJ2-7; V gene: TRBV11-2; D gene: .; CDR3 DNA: TGTGCCAGCAGCTTAACCAGTAACGCGTACGAGCAGTACTTC; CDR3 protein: CASSLTSNAYEQYF
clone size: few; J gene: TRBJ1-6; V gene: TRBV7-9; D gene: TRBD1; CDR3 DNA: TGTGCCAGCAGCCCCCGAGTCGGGACAGGACAAAATTCACCCCTCCACTTT; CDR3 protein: CASSPRVGTGQNSPLHF
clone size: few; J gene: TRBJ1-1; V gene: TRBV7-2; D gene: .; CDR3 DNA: TGTGCCAGCAGCTTCTCCCCGGCGGGGGTCACTGAAGCTTTCTTT; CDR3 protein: CASSFSPAGVTEAFF
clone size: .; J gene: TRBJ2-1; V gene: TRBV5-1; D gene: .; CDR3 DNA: TGCGCCAGCAGCTTGGGGGCAGACAATGAGCAGTTCTTC; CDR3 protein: CASSLGADNEQFF
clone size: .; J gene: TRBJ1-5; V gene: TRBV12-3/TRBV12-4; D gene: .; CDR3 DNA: TGTGCCAGCAGTCCGGGACACTATAGCAATCAGCCCCAGCATTTT; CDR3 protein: CASSPGHYSNQPQHF